This T cell receptor beta chain was identified during a study of CD8 T cells in ankylosing spondylitis. In making TCR beta libraries, quantitative 5'-RACE with molecular barcodes was used. TCRdb ran MiXCR on the 5' RACE reads and lists one entry per CDR3 protein. Here the sample spans about 340,000 distinct CDR3 sequences, roughly 8% being singletons. This clonotype was counted a few times. What it binds is not known. Between the trimmed V and J ends, which lost 4 bases and 3 bases, there was a span of 13 bases. The CDR3 totals 14 residues. Germline V CDR1 and CDR2: SGHRS, YFSETQ. Study-wide findings and caveats: In ankylosing spondylitis blood, a motif of eight highly homologous TCR beta variants appeared characteristic. In the blood and synovial fluid of reactive arthritis, some motif variants had been previously reported. Clones tied to disease were said to be significantly enriched in matched ankylosing spondylitis synovial fluid. CD8+ by phenotype, disease-linked clones were relatively rare in peripheral blood.

Sequencing used blood, either unsorted or a sorted T cell fraction (not recorded which). The sequence was collected from a male donor with ankylosing spondylitis. The chain carries TRBV5-1 and TRBJ2-5; tentative D call: TRBD2 (5 bases). For the CDR3, the DNA is TGCGCCAGCAGCAGAGATACCGGGAAAGAGACCCAGTACTTC. It yields the protein CASSRDTGKETQYF.